The 30 T cell receptor beta chains below come from one sample, sequenced in a study of shared clonotypes between healthy human individuals. The repertoire was sequenced with immunoSEQ multiplex PCR; TCRdb's copy has only in-frame clones and lacks some. The sample consists of around 600,000 clones, around 97% of them appearing once. Sequencing input: naive CD4+ T cells sorted from blood. Subset given: CD45RA+ positively selected. The receptors shown here come from a woman aged 30 to 39 in good health.

This chain links TRBV7-8 with TRBJ1-5; D uncertain. V lost 4 bases, J lost 5 bases, and 6 bases lay in between. This CDR3 contains 12 residues. Per germline, CDR1 SGHVS and CDR2 FQNEAQ. CDR3 coding DNA: TGTGCCAGCAGCTGGCTAGATCAGCCCCAGCATTTT. Amino acids: CASSWLDQPQHF.

The V call is TRBV15, the J call TRBJ2-1; the match to TRBD2 covers 10 bases. Germline values: CDR1 LNHNV, CDR2 YYDKDF (reference sequence). This CDR3 region has 15 residues. J lost 15 bases, V lost 0 bases, and 11 bases had no gene match. Here the CDR3 DNA reads TGTGCCACCAGCAGAGAGGTAACTAGCGGGGCCAATCGGTTCTTC. Translating it yields CATSREVTSGANRFF.

This clone was observed once. The chain recombines TRBV2 with TRBJ1-1, with D possibly being TRBD1 (5 bases). V lost 6 bases and J 11 bases, leaving 16 bases between the germline ends. CDR3 length: 12 amino acids. The germline gives CDR1 SNHLY, CDR2 FYNNEI. The CDR3, as DNA: TGTGCCAGCAGAGCTGAAGGGGCTTACGCTTTCTTT. It specifies CASRAEGAYAFF. The full variable domain, its missing parts supplied by reference TRBV2 and TRBJ1-1, is EPEVTQTPSHQVTQMGQEVILRCVPISNHLYFYWYRQILGQKVEFLVSFYNNEISEKSEIFDDQFSVERPDGSNFTLKIRSTKLEDSAMYFCASRAEGAYAFFGQGTRLTVV.

The chain joins TRBV9 to TRBJ2-1; D remains unclear. The germline V gene has CDR1 SGDLS and CDR2 YYNGEE. The CDR3 length is 14 residues. With 0 bases removed from V and 3 bases from J, the gap between germline ends came to 7 bases. CDR3 in DNA: TGTGCCAGCAGCGTAGACAGCTTCTACAATGAGCAGTTCTTC. Encoded protein: CASSVDSFYNEQFF. The complete variable domain, with remaining parts taken from reference TRBV9 and TRBJ2-1, reads DSGVTQTPKHLITATGQRVTLRCSPRSGDLSVYWYQQSLDQGLQFLIQYYNGEERAKGNILERFSAQQFPDLHSELNLSSLELGDSALYFCASSVDSFYNEQFFGPGTRLTVL.

The rearrangement uses TRBV9 and TRBJ2-1; 13 bases match TRBD2. There are 17 residues in the CDR3. The ends lost 4 bases at V and 4 bases at J; junction bases unmatched: 8. Germline V lookup: CDR1 SGDLS, CDR2 YYNGEE. The CDR3 sequence is CASSPRLAGGQYNEQFF. The DNA of the CDR3 is TGTGCCAGCAGCCCCAGACTAGCGGGAGGCCAGTACAATGAGCAGTTCTTC.

The CDR3 here is CASSQGVLSGTYNEQFF. The CDR3 DNA reads as TGTGCCAGCAGCCAAGGGGTCTTAAGCGGTACCTACAATGAGCAGTTCTTC. The chain employs TRBV4-2 and TRBJ2-1, with D possibly being TRBD2 (5 bases). The CDR3 is 17 residues long. CDR1 is LGHNA and CDR2 is YNFKEQ in the germline V gene. Trimming removed 1 base at V and 2 bases at J, with 15 bases between.

Of note for this clone: Other nucleotide sequences in the sample specify the same CDR3. The chain carries TRBV5-1 and TRBJ2-7; TRBD1 matches 7 bases. The junction had 5 bases not matched to a gene; V was cut back by 3 bases and J by 2 bases. The CDR3 has 14 amino acids. From germline, CDR1 is SGHRS and CDR2 YFSETQ. CDR3 DNA sequence: TGCGCCAGCAGCTCAGGACAGGTAGCCTACGAGCAGTACTTC. Translation: CASSSGQVAYEQYF. Based on the CDR3 plus reference TRBV5-1 and TRBJ2-7, the full variable domain is KAGVTQTPRYLIKTRGQQVTLSCSPISGHRSVSWYQQTPGQGLQFLFEYFSETQRNKGNFPGRFSGRQFSNSRSEMNVSTLELGDSALYLCASSSGQVAYEQYFGPGTRLTVT.

The rearrangement uses TRBV5-1 and TRBJ2-5; 7 bases line up with TRBD1. CDR3 length: 15 residues. The V gene's germline CDR1 is SGHRS and CDR2 YFSETQ. Trimming removed 0 bases from V and 1 base from J; junction bases left unmatched: 3. The CDR3 here is CASSLVPGGQETQYF. The DNA for the CDR3 is TGCGCCAGCAGCTTGGTACCAGGGGGCCAAGAGACCCAGTACTTC.

J is TRBJ2-7 and V is TRBV6-5; 7 positions agree with TRBD1. Germline CDR1 is MNHEY and CDR2 is SVGAGI. This CDR3 is built from 13 residues. Trimming cost V 2 bases and J 6 bases; bases outside gene matches: 4. The CDR3 DNA reads as TGTGCCAGCAGTTACCCCGGGACAGCCGAGCAGTACTTC. Translating it yields CASSYPGTAEQYF.

The chain uses TRBV28 and TRBJ2-7, with unresolved D. Trimming took 7 bases from V and 3 from J, leaving 19 bases between them. The CDR3 spans 15 residues. Germline V gene data show CDR1 as MDHEN and CDR2 as SYDVKM. The CDR3 is CASTPRIIDHYEQYF. The CDR3 DNA reads as TGTGCCAGCACCCCCAGAATCATAGACCACTACGAGCAGTACTTC.

V usage is TRBV10-1 and J usage is TRBJ1-2, with D possibly TRBD1 on 5 matching bases. CDR1 and CDR2 (germline): WNHNN, SYGVQD (reference sequence). Trimming cost V 6 bases and J 0 bases, with 11 bases left between them. CDR3 size: 14 residues. The CDR3 coding sequence is TGCGCCAGCAGCCCGGGACGGACTAACTATGGCTACACCTTC. This sequence encodes CASSPGRTNYGYTF.

This rearrangement joins TRBV28 to TRBJ1-6, with D hard to call. The CDR3 runs to 16 residues. The ends were cut back, 2 bases at V and 14 bases at J, with 22 bases in the middle. Germline CDR1 reads MDHEN; CDR2 reads SYDVKM. The CDR3 spells CASSLRNYRRMKALHF. The CDR3 DNA sequence: TGTGCCAGCAGTTTACGTAACTACCGTCGGATGAAGGCCCTCCACTTT.

V usage is TRBV28 and J usage is TRBJ2-5; D might be TRBD1 (6 bases). The CDR3 length is 15 residues. CDR1 MDHEN and CDR2 SYDVKM come from the germline V gene. The V end lost 5 bases, the J end lost 1 base, and 14 bases lay between the germline ends. This chain's CDR3 is CASSKNQGFQETQYF. CDR3 DNA: TGTGCCAGCAGTAAGAATCAGGGGTTCCAAGAGACCCAGTACTTC.

In DNA form, the CDR3 reads TGTGCCAGCAGCGGAGCGGGGTATAGCCCCCATGAGCAGTTCTTC. Encoded protein: CASSGAGYSPHEQFF. This chain uses TRBV2 with TRBJ2-1; 7 positions match TRBD2. In germline, CDR1 is SNHLY, CDR2 FYNNEI. The trim removed 6 bases at V and 8 bases at J, leaving 13 bases unmatched. The CDR3 runs to 15 residues.

V and J are TRBV7-3 and TRBJ2-1; TRBD2 matches at 8 bases. CDR3 length: 15 residues. The V and J ends lost 6 bases and 2 bases, in that order; junction bases with no gene match: 6. CDR1 is SGHTA, CDR2 FQGTGA, per germline. The CDR3 here is CASSSGIGTYNEQFF. The CDR3, as DNA: TGTGCCAGCAGTAGCGGGATTGGAACCTACAATGAGCAGTTCTTC.

The chain uses TRBV6-6 and TRBJ2-7; the D gene is possibly TRBD1 (5 bases). This CDR3 has 15 residues. Trimming took off 0 bases at V and 7 bases at J, with 16 bases between the two ends. Germline CDR1 is MNHNY and CDR2 is SVGAGI (reference sequence). CDR3 in DNA: TGTGCCAGCAGTTACTCAATTGACAGTACCCTGGAGCAGTACTTC. It translates to CASSYSIDSTLEQYF.

This sequence joins TRBV27 and TRBJ2-5, with D perhaps TRBD2 (6 bases). The J call may be in error: the DNA end matches TRBJ2-7 better. The CDR3 is 14 residues long. CDR1 is MNHEY and CDR2 is SMNVEV in the germline V gene (reference sequence). The DNA of the CDR3 is TGTGCCAGCAGTTTTTCCGGGAGTAGTGGCGAGCAGTACTTC. The encoded protein is CASSFSGSSGEQYF.

This clone was found once. The chain couples TRBV4-2 to TRBJ1-2; no definite D call. CDR3 length equals 13 residues. Germline CDR1 and CDR2: LGHNA and YNFKEQ. Trimming shortened V by 3 bases and J by 4 bases, and 9 bases separated the two germline ends. The CDR3 reads CASSQVGVYGYTF. DNA of the CDR3: TGTGCCAGCAGCCAGGTCGGCGTCTATGGCTACACCTTC.

In its sample, this clone was seen once. DNA for the CDR3: TGCGCCAGCAGCGAGACTCCCCTGACTCGAGAGCAGTACTTC. Its protein product is CASSETPLTREQYF. This sequence joins TRBV5-1 and TRBJ2-7; D unresolved. Trimming took 4 bases from V and 7 from J, leaving 18 bases between them. Looked up from germline, CDR1 is SGHRS and CDR2 is YFSETQ. This CDR3 spans 14 amino acids.

The gene calls are TRBV7-9 and TRBJ1-1; perhaps TRBD1 as D (6 bases). The CDR3 consists of 17 residues. The V end lost 5 bases, the J end lost 1 base, and 20 bases lay between the germline ends. From germline, CDR1 is SEHNR and CDR2 FQNEAQ (reference sequence). Written as DNA, the CDR3 is TGTGCCAGCAGCCAAACAGGGACGGCGAGACCGAACACTGAAGCTTTCTTT. Translation gives CASSQTGTARPNTEAFF.

This chain joins TRBV10-3 and TRBJ2-7; no clear D. The CDR3 covers 16 residues. Trimming removed 11 bases from V and 3 bases from J, with 26 bases in between. Germline CDR1 ENHRY, CDR2 SYGVKD. CDR3 sequence: CAVSGTGARLRYEQYF. For the CDR3, the DNA is TGTGCCGTCTCGGGTACTGGTGCCCGGTTACGCTACGAGCAGTACTTC.

In DNA, the CDR3 is TGTGCCAGCAGCTCTCATGAGGGTGGGGAAAAACTGTTTTTT. Residues: CASSSHEGGEKLFF. The chain carries TRBV5-4 and TRBJ1-4; D ambiguous. V lost 3 bases and J lost 8, with 14 bases in between. Germline CDR1 is SGHNT and CDR2 is YYREEE (reference sequence). The CDR3 consists of 14 residues.

The V call is TRBV9, the J call TRBJ2-7; TRBD2 is a possible D gene (5 bases). Trimming took off 4 bases at V and 5 bases at J, with 13 bases between the two ends. In germline, CDR1 is SGDLS, CDR2 YYNGEE. This CDR3 has 13 residues. The DNA of the CDR3 is TGTGCCAGCAGCATCGCGACGGAGGACGAGCAGTACTTC. Translating it yields CASSIATEDEQYF.

The chain uses TRBV11-2 and TRBJ2-7, with 15 bases identical to TRBD2. The V segment lost 4 bases and the J segment 5 bases; nucleotides outside the gene matches: 12. The CDR3 loop spans 18 amino acids. In germline, CDR1 is SGHAT, CDR2 FQNNGV. The CDR3 sequence: CASSSIHGTSGRTHEQYF. CDR3 DNA sequence: TGTGCCAGCAGCTCCATTCACGGGACTAGCGGGAGGACCCACGAGCAGTACTTC.

V usage is TRBV5-1 and J usage is TRBJ1-1; D possibly corresponds to TRBD1 (5 bases). Germline V gene data show CDR1 as SGHRS and CDR2 as YFSETQ. V shed 5 bases and J shed 1 base, with 33 bases lying between them. The CDR3 extends over 21 amino acids. The CDR3 nucleotides read TGCGCCAGCAGGCATCAGGCTTTGCGAGGGGAATACGGTAGAAGGAACACTGAAGCTTTCTTT. It specifies CASRHQALRGEYGRRNTEAFF.

The chain links TRBV6-6 to TRBJ2-7; D possibly corresponds to TRBD2 (5 bases). Looked up from germline, CDR1 is MNHNY and CDR2 is SVGAGI (reference sequence). The CDR3 consists of 12 residues. Between the trimmed V and J ends, which lost 7 bases and 7 bases, there was a span of 14 bases. The CDR3 loop reads CASTRTGSEQYF. The CDR3 nucleotides read TGTGCCAGCACAAGGACGGGGTCTGAGCAGTACTTC.

The chain carries TRBV10-3 and TRBJ2-2; D is unresolved. Germline V CDR1 and CDR2: ENHRY, SYGVKD. V lost 10 bases, J lost 1 base, and 13 bases lay in between. CDR3 length equals 14 residues. The CDR3 reads CATNTDLNTGELFF. CDR3 sequence (DNA): TGTGCCACCAACACAGATCTGAACACCGGGGAGCTGTTTTTT.

The CDR3 bases are TGTGCCAGCAGCCAAGAAGCGGGACTAGCGGACTCCTACGAGCAGTACTTC. Its protein product is CASSQEAGLADSYEQYF. The chain links TRBV4-2 to TRBJ2-7; TRBD2 matches 11 bases. The germline V gene encodes CDR1 LGHNA and CDR2 YNFKEQ. The CDR3 covers 17 residues. The V segment lost 0 bases and the J segment 0 bases; nucleotides outside the gene matches: 4.

The chain uses TRBV5-6 and TRBJ1-5; possibly TRBD1 for D (5 bases). Germline V lookup: CDR1 SGHDT, CDR2 YYEEEE. The V end was cut by 4 bases, the J end by 7 bases, with 24 bases between. CDR3 size: 17 residues. CDR3 sequence (DNA): TGTGCCAGCAGCCCGTCGGATGTCAGGGAGAAAGAACAGCCCCAGCATTTT. As protein: CASSPSDVREKEQPQHF.

J is TRBJ1-5 and V is TRBV18, with 10 bases lining up with TRBD1. The CDR3 loop spans 14 amino acids. Germline values: CDR1 KGHSH, CDR2 LQKENI. The trim removed 4 bases at V and 5 bases at J, leaving 2 bases unmatched. As DNA, the CDR3 is TGTGCCAGCTCACGACAGGGGGCCGATCAGCCCCAGCATTTT. Its protein product is CASSRQGADQPQHF.